This T cell receptor beta chain was observed in a study of blood T cell repertoires in COVID-19. Study summary: The United States, Italy and Spain provided the acute and convalescent COVID-19 samples. From T cells, B-cell-depleted T cells, or PBMCs came the material, which was cDNA or gDNA.

Trimming cost V 3 bases and J 6 bases; bases outside gene matches: 10. This CDR3 is built from 17 residues. Germline V gene data show CDR1 as SGHTA and CDR2 as FQGNSA. Authors' analysis steps: Estimated nucleated cell counts came from reference gene primer amplification. Profiled with immunoSEQ multiplex PCR; TCRdb holds only in-frame clones, not every one. The V and J calls and the clone size are those of that table, but D and trimming were determined from the DNA. Seen here are around 42,000 clones, more than 80% observed once, and the top ten hold more than 7%. The specimen sequenced was peripheral blood. The chain carries TRBV7-2 and TRBJ2-1; 11 nucleotides match TRBD1. This receptor was obtained from a young man with active or convalescent COVID-19. This chain's CDR3 is CASSLLGTGGRVNEQFF. DNA of the CDR3: TGTGCCAGCAGCTTGCTGGGGACAGGGGGAAGGGTCAATGAGCAGTTCTTC.